Listed here are 26 T cell receptor beta chains from one sample, sequenced in a study of technical replicates of blood from a handful of donors. Only in-frame clones appear in the TCRdb table, and some are missing; sequencing was by immunoSEQ multiplex PCR. Among over 80,000 clones, 90% to 97% were seen once, and the ten largest hold 0.3% to 0.45%. The material sequenced was T cells isolated from PBMCs. Receptor source: a human donor in good health.

The J gene is TRBJ2-4, the V gene TRBV28; 11 nucleotides align to TRBD2. The J segment lost 6 bases and the V segment lost 3 bases, leaving 1 base of the junction unmatched. The CDR3 extends over 14 amino acids. CDR1 and CDR2 (germline): MDHEN, SYDVKM. The DNA for the CDR3 is TGTGCCAGCAGTTTCGGACTAGCGGGAAACATTCAGTACTTC. Encoded protein: CASSFGLAGNIQYF.

The chain carries TRBV11-2 and TRBJ2-3, with a tentative D call TRBD1 (6 bases). The V gene's germline CDR1 is SGHAT and CDR2 FQNNGV. The CDR3 length is 16 residues. The V and J ends lost 1 base and 6 bases respectively, with 17 bases between them. CDR3 in DNA: TGTGCCAGCAGCTTAGTAGGGGGATTAGGGCTCGATACGCAGTATTTT. This translates into CASSLVGGLGLDTQYF.

The rearrangement joins TRBV28 to TRBJ1-5; 9 positions match TRBD1. The V gene end was trimmed by 8 bases and the J gene end by 2 bases; junction bases not matched to a gene: 13. Germline loops: CDR1 MDHEN, CDR2 SYDVKM. The CDR3 consists of 17 residues. This CDR3 is CASLQGAGLWGNQPQHF. CDR3 nucleotide sequence: TGTGCCAGCTTACAGGGGGCCGGCCTCTGGGGCAATCAGCCCCAGCATTTT.

The gene calls are TRBV7-6 and TRBJ2-3; 9 nucleotides line up with TRBD2. Germline V lookup: CDR1 SGHVS, CDR2 FNYEAQ. V lost 1 base, J lost 0 bases, and 5 bases stayed unmatched. CDR3 length: 17 residues. The DNA for the CDR3 is TGTGCCAGCAGCTTAGTGGCGGGAGGGCCGAGCACAGATACGCAGTATTTT. The encoded protein is CASSLVAGGPSTDTQYF.

CDR3 DNA: TGCGCCAGCAGCCAAGCGCCTGAGACAAGCCTTTACAATGAGCAGTTCTTC. Protein: CASSQAPETSLYNEQFF. The V and J genes are TRBV4-1 and TRBJ2-1; no clear D. CDR1 MGHRA and CDR2 YSYEKL come from the germline V gene. The CDR3 has 17 amino acids. The V end was cut by 1 base, the J end by 4 bases, with 17 bases between.

The V gene is TRBV7-2, the J gene TRBJ2-7; 8 positions match TRBD1. The CDR3 runs to 15 residues. Unmatched junction bases numbered 9, after V lost 5 bases and J lost 3 bases. Per germline, CDR1 SGHTA and CDR2 FQGNSA. The CDR3 nucleotides are TGTGCCAGCAGCCTCGGACAGGGTATTATCTACGAGCAGTACTTC. It encodes CASSLGQGIIYEQYF.

This clone was detected once. The genes are TRBV30 and TRBJ2-7; a possible D gene is TRBD2 (6 bases). V shed 0 bases and J shed 12 bases, with 18 bases lying between them. Germline CDR1 is GTSNPN and CDR2 is SVGIG (reference sequence). The CDR3 spans 13 residues. CDR3 sequence reads: CAWSVGGDLHRYF. Written as DNA, the CDR3 is TGTGCCTGGAGTGTGGGGGGAGACCTCCACCGGTACTTC.

The V and J genes are TRBV12-1 and TRBJ2-7; TRBD2 is taken as the D call from the table, unchecked against the DNA. TRBV12-1 corresponds to a pseudogene. The CDR3 is 15 residues long. In DNA form, the CDR3 reads TGTGCCAGCAGCTTTGTCCTAGCGGATATCTACGAGCAGTACTTC. Translated: CASSFVLADIYEQYF.

The gene calls are TRBV7-9 and TRBJ2-7, with D perhaps matching TRBD2 (6 bases). V lost 4 bases to trimming and J lost 6 bases, with 19 bases between them. Germline assignment: CDR1 SEHNR and CDR2 FQNEAQ (reference sequence). The CDR3 runs to 15 residues. Written as DNA, the CDR3 is TGTGCCAGCAGCTCCTCCGGCGCGGGGCTCCGCGAGCAGTACTTC. This codes for CASSSSGAGLREQYF.

V gene TRBV27 combines with J gene TRBJ1-5, with D perhaps matching TRBD1 (5 bases). The germline V and J ends were trimmed by 3 bases and 4 bases, with 16 bases remaining between them. CDR1 and CDR2 (germline): MNHEY, SMNVEV (reference sequence). The CDR3 consists of 16 residues. CDR3 sequence reads: CASSFLQGGKNQPQHF. CDR3 nucleotide sequence: TGTGCCAGCAGTTTTTTGCAGGGCGGGAAGAATCAGCCCCAGCATTTT.

The chain links TRBV5-1 to TRBJ2-1, with TRBD2 identical over 12 bases. The CDR3 totals 15 residues. Germline V gene sequence: CDR1 SGHRS, CDR2 YFSETQ. The V and J ends lost 2 bases and 8 bases, in that order; junction bases with no gene match: 5. This CDR3 reads CASSLMTSGSDEQFF. The CDR3 nucleotides read TGCGCCAGCAGCTTAATGACTAGCGGGAGCGATGAGCAGTTCTTC.

The rearrangement uses TRBV9 and TRBJ1-5; 8 nucleotides match TRBD1. CDR1 and CDR2 from the germline V gene are SGDLS and YYNGEE. The CDR3 runs to 14 residues. The V and J ends lost 3 bases and 5 bases, in that order; junction bases with no gene match: 4. The CDR3 protein is CASSATGDYQPQHF. The CDR3 DNA reads as TGTGCCAGCAGCGCGACAGGGGACTATCAGCCCCAGCATTTT.

The chain has TRBV19 and TRBJ2-1, with a possible D match to TRBD1 (6 bases). This CDR3 region has 14 residues. Germline V gene lookup returns CDR1 LNHDA and CDR2 SQIVND (reference sequence). The V end lost 10 bases, the J end lost 4 bases, and 17 bases lay between the germline ends. The CDR3 DNA reads as TGTGCCATCAGCCGGGACATCACGTACAATGAGCAGTTCTTC. Amino acid sequence: CAISRDITYNEQFF.

This chain joins TRBV28 and TRBJ1-2; the match to TRBD1 covers 9 bases. This CDR3 is built from 15 residues. The germline CDR1 and CDR2 sequences are MDHEN and SYDVKM. Trimming at V came to 4 bases and at J to 4 bases, leaving 7 bases not matched to a gene. The CDR3 region is CASSSQGARGYGYTF. DNA of the CDR3: TGTGCCAGCAGTTCACAGGGGGCGCGGGGCTATGGCTACACCTTC.

The chain carries TRBV5-1 and TRBJ2-5; TRBD2 matches at 8 bases. CDR1 SGHRS and CDR2 YFSETQ come from the germline V gene. After removal of 2 bases from V and 5 bases from J, the junction contained 5 bases not matched to a gene. This CDR3 has 14 residues. Written as DNA, the CDR3 is TGCGCCAGCAGCTTCGGGAGGGCCACGGAGACCCAGTACTTC. Translation gives CASSFGRATETQYF. Together with reference TRBV5-1 and TRBJ2-5, the CDR3 gives the full variable domain: KAGVTQTPRYLIKTRGQQVTLSCSPISGHRSVSWYQQTPGQGLQFLFEYFSETQRNKGNFPGRFSGRQFSNSRSEMNVSTLELGDSALYLCASSFGRATETQYFGPGTRLLVL.

J is TRBJ2-5 and V is TRBV5-1; 11 nucleotides line up with TRBD1. Looked up from germline, CDR1 is SGHRS and CDR2 is YFSETQ. This CDR3 is 15 amino acids long. V shed 4 bases and J 2 bases; nucleotides not matched to a gene: 4. CDR3 amino acids: CASSPGTGGQETQYF. CDR3 nucleotides: TGCGCCAGCAGCCCCGGGACAGGGGGGCAAGAGACCCAGTACTTC.

The chain uses TRBV29-1 and TRBJ1-3; 8 nucleotides line up with TRBD1. Trimming cost V 6 bases and J 0 bases; bases outside gene matches: 4. This CDR3 spans 14 amino acids. From germline, CDR1 is SQVTM and CDR2 ANQGSEA. The CDR3 protein is CSVQGADSGNTIYF. For the CDR3, the DNA is TGCAGCGTGCAGGGGGCCGACTCTGGAAACACCATATATTTT.

The rearrangement links TRBV6-5 to TRBJ1-1; D unclear. Germline loops: CDR1 MNHEY, CDR2 SVGAGI. The V end lost 6 bases, the J end lost 4 bases, and 12 bases lay between the germline ends. The CDR3 is made up of 13 amino acids. Here the CDR3 reads CASRISAFTEAFF. The CDR3 DNA is TGTGCCAGCAGAATTTCAGCGTTCACTGAAGCTTTCTTT.

This chain joins TRBV19 and TRBJ1-2; 7 bases are shared with TRBD1. With V trimmed by 4 bases and J by 7 bases, 12 bases remained unmatched. The germline V gene has CDR1 LNHDA and CDR2 SQIVND (reference sequence). The CDR3 runs 15 residues. The CDR3 loop is CASSTGQAVVSGYTF. CDR3 coding DNA: TGTGCCAGTAGTACAGGACAGGCCGTAGTATCTGGCTACACCTTC.

This rearrangement joins TRBV27 to TRBJ2-2; TRBD2 agrees at 11 bases. Germline V lookup: CDR1 MNHEY, CDR2 SMNVEV (reference sequence). The J segment lost 4 bases and the V segment lost 6 bases, leaving 7 bases of the junction unmatched. The CDR3 is 16 residues long. The CDR3 loop is CASSLPGLAGTGELFF. Written as DNA, the CDR3 is TGTGCCAGCAGCTTGCCCGGACTAGCGGGCACCGGGGAGCTGTTTTTT.

The rearrangement links TRBV5-1 to TRBJ2-4, with D possibly TRBD1 on 6 matching bases. There are 16 residues in the CDR3. V was shortened by 0 bases and J by 2 bases, with 12 bases between the two germline ends. Germline CDR1 is SGHRS and CDR2 is YFSETQ. The CDR3 DNA sequence: TGCGCCAGCAGCTTGGAGGACAGTTTGTCCAAAAACATTCAGTACTTC. Translating gives CASSLEDSLSKNIQYF.

The chain couples TRBV5-1 to TRBJ2-3; 10 bases line up with TRBD2. V shed 4 bases, J shed 1 base, and the junction held 6 bases outside the gene matches. The CDR3 runs to 16 residues. Germline V gene data show CDR1 as SGHRS and CDR2 as YFSETQ. The CDR3 sequence is CASSPSGTSGTDTQYF. The CDR3 nucleotides are TGCGCCAGCAGCCCATCGGGGACTAGCGGCACAGATACGCAGTATTTT. Based on the CDR3 plus reference TRBV5-1 and TRBJ2-3, the full variable domain is KAGVTQTPRYLIKTRGQQVTLSCSPISGHRSVSWYQQTPGQGLQFLFEYFSETQRNKGNFPGRFSGRQFSNSRSEMNVSTLELGDSALYLCASSPSGTSGTDTQYFGPGTRLTVL.

This chain joins TRBV11-2 and TRBJ2-3; D not certain. This CDR3 spans 12 amino acids. Germline values: CDR1 SGHAT, CDR2 FQNNGV. V was trimmed by 5 bases and J by 4 bases, leaving 7 bases between them. CDR3 sequence: CASSVYSDTQYF. The CDR3 DNA follows: TGTGCCAGCAGCGTATACTCAGATACGCAGTATTTT.

The chain is built from TRBV7-2 and TRBJ2-1; TRBD2 agrees at 7 bases. J lost 13 bases, V lost 1 base, and 1 base had no gene match. The CDR3 is 11 amino acids. Germline loops: CDR1 SGHTA, CDR2 FQGNSA. CDR3 in amino acids: CASSLGLAQFF. CDR3 DNA sequence: TGTGCCAGCAGCTTAGGACTAGCCCAGTTCTTC.

Only one count was recorded for this clone. The V call is TRBV7-3, the J call TRBJ2-1; 10 bases fit TRBD1. Germline V gene sequence: CDR1 SGHTA, CDR2 FQGTGA. The V segment lost 5 bases and the J segment 5 bases; nucleotides outside the gene matches: 6. CDR3 length equals 15 residues. CDR3 in amino acids: CASSPDRGLDNEQFF. CDR3 nucleotides: TGTGCCAGCAGCCCAGACAGGGGGCTCGACAATGAGCAGTTCTTC.

The rearrangement joins TRBV7-3 to TRBJ2-1; 11 bases match TRBD2. This CDR3 region has 18 residues. In germline, CDR1 is SGHTA, CDR2 FQGTGA. After removal of 4 bases from V and 4 bases from J, the junction contained 12 bases not matched to a gene. CDR3 nucleotide sequence: TGTGCCAGCAGCTCAAATGGGGTAGCGGGAGGGCATTACAATGAGCAGTTCTTC. Protein sequence: CASSSNGVAGGHYNEQFF.